Below are 4 T cell receptor beta chains sequenced from a single sample in a study of shared clonotypes between healthy human individuals. The naive CD8 subset, CD45RO-negative cells positively selected for CCR7, excluded terminally differentiated effector memory CD45RA+ cells. The protocol was immunoSEQ multiplex PCR, while the TCRdb copy is restricted to in-frame clones and leaves out a portion. The top ten hold under 2% of the sample, which has about 2.1 million clones, 90% to 95% seen once. The source material was naive CD8+ T cells from PBMCs. The receptors derive from a man between 18 and 29 years old in good health. Some clones in this sample may be carry-over from other donors' samples.

The rearrangement joins TRBV7-2 to TRBJ2-7, with 7 nucleotides matching TRBD1. The CDR3 has 16 residues. Germline CDR1 reads SGHTA; CDR2 reads FQGNSA. With 0 bases clipped from V and 6 bases from J, the junction kept 11 bases outside the gene matches. The CDR3 region has the DNA TGTGCCAGCAGCTTAGCGTATTATGAGGGGACAGTCGAGCAGTACTTC. Its protein is CASSLAYYEGTVEQYF.

Worth noting for this clone: Other nucleotide sequences in the sample specify the same CDR3. The chain joins TRBV30 to TRBJ2-7; D call uncertain. V dropped 0 bases and J dropped 2 bases, with 8 bases sitting between them. Germline lookup yields CDR1 GTSNPN and CDR2 SVGIG (reference sequence). The CDR3 has 13 amino acids. The CDR3 nucleotides are TGTGCCTGGAGTGTAGCAGGACCCTACGAGCAGTACTTC. It specifies CAWSVAGPYEQYF.

This rearrangement joins TRBV6-1 to TRBJ2-7, with D maybe TRBD2 (6 bases). In germline, CDR1 is MNHNS, CDR2 SASEGT. The CDR3 contains 15 residues. V was trimmed by 6 bases and J by 7 bases, leaving 22 bases between them. DNA of the CDR3: TGTGCCAGCAGCCATATACAGACGGGAGATCGGGAGCAGTACTTC. It codes for CASSHIQTGDREQYF.

This clone came up a few times. The rearrangement uses TRBV28 and TRBJ2-1, with 8 bases matching TRBD1. V dropped 6 bases and J dropped 4; count of bases not matched to a gene: 8. The CDR3 consists of 15 residues. Germline lookup yields CDR1 MDHEN and CDR2 SYDVKM. For the CDR3, the DNA is TGTGCCAGCAGACCTCAGGGGGCGAGTTACAATGAGCAGTTCTTC. This encodes CASRPQGASYNEQFF.